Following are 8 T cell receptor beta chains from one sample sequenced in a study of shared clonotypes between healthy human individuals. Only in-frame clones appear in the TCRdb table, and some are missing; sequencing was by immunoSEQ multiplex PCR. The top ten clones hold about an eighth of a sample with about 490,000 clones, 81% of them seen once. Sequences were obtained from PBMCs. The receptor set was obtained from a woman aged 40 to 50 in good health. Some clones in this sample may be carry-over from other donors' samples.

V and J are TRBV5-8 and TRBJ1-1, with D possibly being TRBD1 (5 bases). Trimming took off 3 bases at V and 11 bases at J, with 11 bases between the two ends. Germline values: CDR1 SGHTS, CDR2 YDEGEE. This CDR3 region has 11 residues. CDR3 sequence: CASSSGTVAFF. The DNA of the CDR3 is TGTGCCAGCAGCTCGGGGACGGTCGCTTTCTTT. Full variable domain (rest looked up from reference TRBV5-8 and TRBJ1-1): EAGVTQSPTHLIKTRGQQATLRCSPISGHTSVYWYQQALGLGLQFLLWYDEGEERNRGNFPPRFSGRQFPNYSSELNVNALELEDSALYLCASSSGTVAFFGQGTRLTVV.

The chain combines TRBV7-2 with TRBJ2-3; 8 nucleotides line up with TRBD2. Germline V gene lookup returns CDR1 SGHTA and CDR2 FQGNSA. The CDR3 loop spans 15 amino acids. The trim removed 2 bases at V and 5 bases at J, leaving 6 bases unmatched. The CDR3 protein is CASSLQAGEIDTQYF. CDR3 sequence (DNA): TGTGCCAGCAGCTTACAAGCGGGAGAGATAGATACGCAGTATTTT.

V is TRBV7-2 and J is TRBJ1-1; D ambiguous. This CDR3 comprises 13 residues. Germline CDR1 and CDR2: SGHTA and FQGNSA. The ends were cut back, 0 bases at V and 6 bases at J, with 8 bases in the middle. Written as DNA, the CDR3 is TGTGCCAGCAGCTTAGCAGTGGGCTCTGAAGCTTTCTTT. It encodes CASSLAVGSEAFF.

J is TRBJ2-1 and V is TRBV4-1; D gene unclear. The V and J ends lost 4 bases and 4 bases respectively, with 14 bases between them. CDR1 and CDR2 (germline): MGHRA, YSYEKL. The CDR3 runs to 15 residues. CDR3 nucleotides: TGCGCCAGCAGCCGCCGAGATCTCGGTTACAATGAGCAGTTCTTC. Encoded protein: CASSRRDLGYNEQFF.

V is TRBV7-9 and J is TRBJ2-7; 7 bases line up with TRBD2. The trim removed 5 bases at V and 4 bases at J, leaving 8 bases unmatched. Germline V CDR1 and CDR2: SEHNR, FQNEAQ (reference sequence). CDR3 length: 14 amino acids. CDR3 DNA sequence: TGTGCCAGCAGCCTCCTACGCGGGAGTTACGAGCAGTACTTC. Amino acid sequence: CASSLLRGSYEQYF.

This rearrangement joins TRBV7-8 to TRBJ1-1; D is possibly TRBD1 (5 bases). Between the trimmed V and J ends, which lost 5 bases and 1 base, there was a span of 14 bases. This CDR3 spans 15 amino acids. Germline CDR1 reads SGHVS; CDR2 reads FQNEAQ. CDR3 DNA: TGTGCCAGCAGCCGGGCGGGACTTTCGAACACTGAAGCTTTCTTT. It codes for CASSRAGLSNTEAFF.

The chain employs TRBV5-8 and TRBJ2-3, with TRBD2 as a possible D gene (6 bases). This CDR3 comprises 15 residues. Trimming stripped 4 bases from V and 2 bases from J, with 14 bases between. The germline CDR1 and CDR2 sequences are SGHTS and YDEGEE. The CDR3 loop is CASSPSGGNTDTQYF. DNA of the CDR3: TGTGCCAGCAGCCCGAGTGGGGGGAACACAGATACGCAGTATTTT.

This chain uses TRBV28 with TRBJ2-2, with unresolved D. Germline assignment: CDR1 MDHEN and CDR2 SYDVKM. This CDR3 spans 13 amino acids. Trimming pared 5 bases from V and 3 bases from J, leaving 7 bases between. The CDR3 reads CASSLIDTGELFF. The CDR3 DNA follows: TGTGCCAGCAGTCTCATAGACACCGGGGAGCTGTTTTTT.